Sequencing of this T cell receptor beta chain was carried out in a study of Graves' ophthalmopathy and Graves' hyperthyroidism. For this clonotype: Its specificity is not known.

Investigators amplified TCR beta CDR3 regions from RNA transcripts. In the first round, RT-PCR was carried out with HTBI primers, and a multiplex PCR formed the second round. TCRdb reprocessed the multiplex PCR reads via MiXCR and lists one record per CDR3 protein. The sample lists about 500,000 distinct CDR3 sequences, about 35% seen once, with 3.5% to 4.5% in the top ten. Notes on the study in general: Blood contained most expanded thyroid clonotypes exceeding 0.001 frequency.

The diagnostic workup employed clinical symptoms, serum thyroxine, TRAb, thyroid ultrasound and orbital computed tomography. CDR1 and CDR2 from the germline V gene are LNHDA and SQIVND (reference sequence). The CDR3 is made up of 14 amino acids. V was clipped by 7 bases and J by 3 bases; unmatched bases: 5. Sequenced sample: peripheral blood or thyroid tissue (not recorded which). The chain uses TRBV19 and TRBJ2-2; 7 positions match TRBD2. The sequence was collected from an adult man with Graves' hyperthyroidism. CDR3 residues: CASKGLADTGELFF. The CDR3 coding sequence is TGTGCCAGTAAAGGGCTAGCGGACACCGGGGAGCTGTTTTTT.